The clone carrying this T cell receptor (beta chain) was seen a handful of times. Its specificity is not known. This sample is part of a study of beta chain features in type 1 diabetes. The wider study: The study examined around 98,000,000 sorted cells across all samples. Whole-study results and caveats: For cells with high TCR expression, cDNA sequencing could yield over-representation.

J lost 0 bases, V lost 5 bases, and 9 bases had no gene match. CDR3 length: 19 amino acids. The germline CDR1 and CDR2 sequences are SEHNR and FQNEAQ (reference sequence). Sequenced material consisted of expressed TCRB transcripts (all of the isolated RNA was reverse transcribed). Data came from immunoSEQ multiplex PCR; TCRdb stores just in-frame clones and leaves some out. The table shows 300,000 to 350,000 clones, with roughly a fifth occurring only once. This TCR was recovered from a woman aged 18 to 35 in good health. Sample: naive CD4+ T cells from blood. The chain has TRBV7-9 and TRBJ2-6, with 11 bases identical to TRBD1. The CDR3, as DNA: TGTGCCAGCAGCACCCGGGACAGGGGGGAAAGCTCTGGGGCCAACGTCCTGACTTTC. Amino acids: CASSTRDRGESSGANVLTF.